The 8 T cell receptor beta chains presented below share a single source sample, sequenced in a study of blood T cell repertoires in COVID-19. Produced via immunoSEQ multiplex PCR; TCRdb's table is partial and in-frame only. The sample contains fewer than 350,000 clones, about 76% of which appear only once. Sequenced material: peripheral blood. The receptor source for this set is a woman aged 55-70 years with active or convalescent COVID-19.

The chain uses TRBV5-5 and TRBJ2-2; 8 positions agree with TRBD2. Trimming cost V 4 bases and J 3 bases; bases outside gene matches: 5. Germline V gene lookup returns CDR1 SGHKS and CDR2 YYEKEE (reference sequence). This CDR3 has 15 residues. Here the CDR3 reads CASSLGGADTGELFF. DNA for the CDR3: TGTGCCAGCAGCCTCGGGGGGGCGGACACCGGGGAGCTGTTTTTT.

The J gene is TRBJ1-2, the V gene TRBV10-3; D perhaps matches TRBD1 (5 bases). Germline V CDR1 and CDR2: ENHRY, SYGVKD. Deletions cut 2 bases from V and 3 bases from J, with 25 bases between. The CDR3 spans 19 residues. In DNA form, the CDR3 reads TGTGCCATCAGTGAGCTGGCGGGGACGCCGTCGCCCCCCGACTATGGCTACACCTTC. Translating gives CAISELAGTPSPPDYGYTF.

This clone was picked up one time. V usage is TRBV25-1 and J usage is TRBJ1-1; no reliable D call. This CDR3 is built from 16 residues. The V end was cut by 1 base, the J end by 0 bases, with 12 bases between. Per germline, CDR1 MGHDK and CDR2 SYGVNS. In DNA form, the CDR3 reads TGTGCCAGCAGTGAATTGGGAGGTCAGATGAACACTGAAGCTTTCTTT. This gives the protein CASSELGGQMNTEAFF.

This sequence joins TRBV6-5 and TRBJ1-1, with D uncertain. Between the trimmed V and J ends, which lost 5 bases and 6 bases, there was a span of 16 bases. CDR1 is MNHEY, CDR2 SVGAGI, per germline. The CDR3 totals 14 residues. CDR3 DNA: TGTGCCAGCAGTAACCCCCCCGAGGAGTCTGAAGCTTTCTTT. This sequence encodes CASSNPPEESEAFF.

CDR3: CASSTGFREQFF. CDR3 DNA: TGTGCCAGCAGTACAGGATTCCGGGAGCAGTTCTTC. The chain combines TRBV2 with TRBJ2-1, with D possibly matching TRBD1 (5 bases). The CDR3 consists of 12 residues. Per the germline V gene, CDR1 is SNHLY and CDR2 is FYNNEI. V dropped 5 bases and J dropped 10 bases, with 12 bases sitting between them.

Here the CDR3 reads CASSPQGARTEAFF. Here the CDR3 DNA reads TGTGCCAGCAGCCCTCAGGGGGCTCGCACTGAAGCTTTCTTT. The chain carries TRBV7-9 and TRBJ1-1, with 8 bases aligning to TRBD1. The V gene's germline CDR1 is SEHNR and CDR2 FQNEAQ (reference sequence). This CDR3 region has 14 residues. V was clipped by 5 bases and J by 4 bases; unmatched bases: 6.

This clone has a single count. The CDR3 DNA reads TGTGCCAGCAGTATCCGACAGAACACTGAAGCTTTCTTT. It yields the protein CASSIRQNTEAFF. The genes are TRBV12-3 or TRBV12-4 and TRBJ1-1; D not resolved. V lost 5 bases and J 1 base, leaving 8 bases between the germline ends. The CDR3 extends over 13 amino acids.

The chain recombines TRBV19 with TRBJ2-7; perhaps TRBD2 as D (5 bases). The CDR3 has 14 amino acids. The V and J ends lost 5 bases and 0 bases respectively, with 11 bases between them. Germline assignment: CDR1 LNHDA and CDR2 SQIVND (reference sequence). The CDR3 protein is CASSSTGSSYEQYF. The CDR3 coding sequence is TGTGCCAGTAGTTCCACGGGGAGCTCCTACGAGCAGTACTTC.